The entry below describes one T cell receptor (beta chain). What it binds is unknown. The data are from a study of post-analysis software for immune sequencing data. About the study: Multiple sclerosis in the patients followed relapsing-remitting, secondary progressive and progressive-relapsing courses. Broader study findings: Roughly five TRBV segments were more frequent in patients than controls; TRBV5-6, TRBV5-1 and TRBV20-1 belonged to this group. Significantly lower normalized Chao1 diversity was seen in multiple sclerosis patients than in controls.

The TCR beta cDNA libraries contained unique molecular identifiers. A single record per CDR3 protein comes from TCRdb applying MiXCR to the PCR reads. Here the sample spans roughly 410,000 distinct CDR3 sequences, roughly 36% being singletons. Germline assignment: CDR1 SGHNT and CDR2 YYREEE (reference sequence). V was trimmed by 4 bases and J by 0 bases, leaving 11 bases between them. The CDR3 consists of 15 residues. The source material was blood. The sequence derives from a girl aged 10 to 17 with multiple sclerosis. This rearrangement joins TRBV5-4 to TRBJ2-1; D call uncertain. The chain's CDR3 is CASSRTGHSYNEQFF. CDR3 in DNA: TGTGCCAGCAGCCGGACCGGCCACTCCTACAATGAGCAGTTCTTC. Together with reference TRBV5-4 and TRBJ2-1, the CDR3 gives the full variable domain: ETGVTQSPTHLIKTRGQQVTLRCSSQSGHNTVSWYQQALGQGPQFIFQYYREEENGRGNFPPRFSGLQFPNYSSELNVNALELDDSALYLCASSRTGHSYNEQFFGPGTRLTVL.